Below are 7 T cell receptor beta chains sequenced from a single sample in a study of blood T cell repertoires in COVID-19. Here immunoSEQ multiplex PCR was the method, and the copy in TCRdb shows in-frame clones only, minus some. Altogether about 39,000 clones are present, more than 75% being singletons, with the ten largest covering about 14%. Sequences were obtained from peripheral blood. These receptors all come from a man aged 45 to 65 with active or convalescent COVID-19.

The chain recombines TRBV15 with TRBJ2-7, with 9 bases that match TRBD1. From germline, CDR1 is LNHNV and CDR2 YYDKDF (reference sequence). The CDR3 is 15 amino acids. Trimming took 8 bases from V and 6 from J; bases not matched to a gene: 14. The CDR3 here is CATRAADRGSGEQYF. The CDR3 DNA is TGTGCCACCCGTGCAGCCGACAGGGGGTCAGGCGAGCAGTACTTC. Combining the CDR3 with reference TRBV15 and TRBJ2-7 gives the whole variable domain DAMVIQNPRYQVTQFGKPVTLSCSQTLNHNVMYWYQQKSSQAPKLLFHYYDKDFNNEADTPDNFQSRRPNTSFCFLDIRSPGLGDTAMYLCATRAADRGSGEQYFGPGTRLTVT.

The chain has TRBV9 and TRBJ1-4; TRBD1 aligns across 11 bases. CDR3 length equals 15 residues. Germline CDR1 reads SGDLS; CDR2 reads YYNGEE. J was trimmed by 8 bases and V by 0 bases; bases with no gene match: 3. In nucleotides, the CDR3 is TGTGCCAGCAGCGTAGGTGGGACAGGGGGGGAAAAACTGTTTTTT. Amino acids: CASSVGGTGGEKLFF.

V and J are TRBV5-1 and TRBJ1-2; D not certain. Germline V lookup: CDR1 SGHRS, CDR2 YFSETQ. V lost 4 bases and J lost 9, with 16 bases in between. This CDR3 is built from 13 residues. CDR3 amino acids: CASSRTPGGSYTF. CDR3 DNA: TGCGCCAGCAGCAGGACCCCCGGCGGGAGCTACACCTTC.

The gene calls are TRBV11-3 and TRBJ2-1; 9 bases match TRBD2. Losses at the gene ends were 5 bases for V and 10 bases for J; bases not matched to a gene: 9. Germline V lookup: CDR1 SGHNT, CDR2 YENEEA. The CDR3 covers 14 residues. CDR3 protein: CASSQGLANMEQFF. The CDR3 bases are TGTGCCAGCAGCCAAGGACTAGCGAATATGGAGCAGTTCTTC.

The chain couples TRBV14 to TRBJ1-1; 8 nucleotides match TRBD1. There are 16 residues in the CDR3. The germline CDR1 and CDR2 sequences are SGHDN and FVKESK. V dropped 4 bases and J dropped 6; count of bases not matched to a gene: 13. For the CDR3, the DNA is TGTGCCAGCAGCCCTTCATACGACAGGGGAGTCGCTGAAGCTTTCTTT. It codes for CASSPSYDRGVAEAFF.

This rearrangement joins TRBV9 to TRBJ1-2, with D possibly matching TRBD1 (6 bases). This CDR3 has 16 residues. V lost 3 bases to trimming and J lost 0 bases, with 15 bases between them. Per the germline V gene, CDR1 is SGDLS and CDR2 is YYNGEE. Here the CDR3 reads CASSAPGTTPNYGYTF. CDR3 in DNA: TGTGCCAGCAGCGCTCCCGGGACAACCCCTAACTATGGCTACACCTTC. Variable domain in full (rest from reference TRBV9 and TRBJ1-2): DSGVTQTPKHLITATGQRVTLRCSPRSGDLSVYWYQQSLDQGLQFLIQYYNGEERAKGNILERFSAQQFPDLHSELNLSSLELGDSALYFCASSAPGTTPNYGYTFGSGTRLTVV.

The V gene is TRBV7-2, the J gene TRBJ2-5; D is unclear. Trimming removed 7 bases at V and 5 bases at J, with 11 bases between. The CDR3 runs 12 residues. Germline CDR1 reads SGHTA; CDR2 reads FQGNSA. The CDR3 sequence: CASTATRETQYF. CDR3 nucleotide sequence: TGTGCCAGCACCGCGACACGGGAGACCCAGTACTTC. Full variable domain (outside the CDR3, taken from reference TRBV7-2 and TRBJ2-5): GAGVSQSPSNKVTEKGKDVELRCDPISGHTALYWYRQSLGQGLEFLIYFQGNSAPDKSGLPSDRFSAERTGGSVSTLTIQRTQQEDSAVYLCASTATRETQYFGPGTRLLVL.